A single sample gave rise to the 9 T cell receptor beta chains below, sequenced in a study of cytotoxic CD8 clonotypes in ibrutinib-treated CLL. The protocol was immunoSEQ multiplex PCR, while the TCRdb copy is restricted to in-frame clones and leaves out a portion. The profile shows tens of thousands of clones, about 70% of them singletons. The sequences come from PBMCs, collected after 12 months of ibrutinib treatment. The source of these receptors is a human donor with chronic lymphocytic leukemia.

The chain recombines TRBV29-1 with TRBJ2-2; 8 bases are shared with TRBD1. The CDR3 spans 14 residues. V dropped 5 bases and J dropped 3; count of bases not matched to a gene: 5. The germline CDR1 and CDR2 sequences are SQVTM and ANQGSEA. The DNA of the CDR3 is TGCAGCGTTCGGCAGGGGGCGGACACCGGGGAGCTGTTTTTT. Residues: CSVRQGADTGELFF.

This sequence joins TRBV5-1 and TRBJ2-7; the D is unclear. The CDR3 consists of 15 residues. V lost 2 bases and J lost 4, with 16 bases in between. Germline values: CDR1 SGHRS, CDR2 YFSETQ. Here the CDR3 DNA reads TGCGCCAGCAGCTTACGGGCCTCGGCAATTTACGAGCAGTACTTC. This encodes CASSLRASAIYEQYF.

CDR3 nucleotides: TGCGCCAGCAGCCAAGGCCTGACAGGGGCCTCCTACGAGCAGTACTTC. Encoded protein: CASSQGLTGASYEQYF. The V and J genes are TRBV4-3 and TRBJ2-7, with 8 bases lining up with TRBD1. The CDR3 covers 16 residues. Unmatched junction bases numbered 5, after V lost 1 base and J lost 0 bases. The V gene's germline CDR1 is LGHNA and CDR2 YSLEER.

The rearrangement links TRBV27 to TRBJ2-1, with a tentative D call TRBD2 (6 bases). Per the germline V gene, CDR1 is MNHEY and CDR2 is SMNVEV (reference sequence). V shed 7 bases and J shed 7 bases, with 23 bases lying between them. This CDR3 is 16 amino acids long. CDR3 residues: CASTLGGAGQRNEQFF. The CDR3 coding sequence is TGTGCCAGCACCTTAGGAGGGGCTGGGCAGAGGAATGAGCAGTTCTTC.

As DNA, the CDR3 is TGTGCCACAAGTAGGGGCACCTCCTCTGGAAACACCATATATTTT. Translating it yields CATSRGTSSGNTIYF. The rearrangement links TRBV6-5 to TRBJ1-3; weak D call: TRBD1 (5 bases). Germline CDR1 is MNHEY and CDR2 is SVGAGI. The V and J ends lost 10 bases and 0 bases respectively, with 16 bases between them. This CDR3 has 15 residues.

This clone is deemed medium-sized. This sequence joins TRBV7-8 and TRBJ1-1; D might be TRBD1 (6 bases). The germline gives CDR1 SGHVS, CDR2 FQNEAQ. CDR3 length: 15 amino acids. V was pared by 4 bases and J by 3 bases, with 15 bases between. The CDR3 here is CASSSGGLAYTEAFF. CDR3 sequence (DNA): TGTGCCAGCAGCTCGGGGGGGCTGGCTTACACTGAAGCTTTCTTT.

The chain couples TRBV7-2 to TRBJ2-7, with 10 bases lining up with TRBD2. The germline V gene has CDR1 SGHTA and CDR2 FQGNSA. The CDR3 covers 15 residues. V shed 5 bases, J shed 3 bases, and the junction held 7 bases outside the gene matches. The DNA for the CDR3 is TGTGCCAGCAGCCAATGGACTAGCGGAGACTACGAGCAGTACTTC. Its translation is CASSQWTSGDYEQYF.

This sequence joins TRBV5-1 and TRBJ2-7; 10 bases match TRBD1. V trimming: 6 bases; J trimming: 3 bases; junction bases outside the gene matches: 6. Germline assignment: CDR1 SGHRS and CDR2 YFSETQ. The CDR3 covers 14 residues. CDR3 in amino acids: CASTQTGGVYEQYF. The CDR3 DNA follows: TGCGCCAGCACGCAGACAGGGGGCGTCTACGAGCAGTACTTC.

The rearrangement links TRBV15 to TRBJ2-5; the D call may be TRBD1 or TRBD2 (5 bases each). Germline assignment: CDR1 LNHNV and CDR2 YYDKDF (reference sequence). The CDR3 has 16 residues. The V end was cut by 1 base, the J end by 5 bases, with 17 bases between. CDR3 protein: CATSRAPGTSRETQYF. The CDR3, as DNA: TGTGCCACCAGCAGAGCCCCCGGGACCTCCCGGGAGACCCAGTACTTC.